This T cell receptor beta chain was found in a study of T cell responses to AZD1222 COVID-19 vaccine. Germline V lookup: CDR1 SGHRS, CDR2 YFSETQ. Trimming cost V 4 bases and J 5 bases; bases outside gene matches: 14. This CDR3 is 17 amino acids long. Study-wide findings and caveats: Females outnumbered males among donors, who were mostly white British; clonal diversity was possibly underestimated.

TCRdb keeps only in-frame clones here, not all; method: immunoSEQ multiplex PCR. The data contain more than 95,000 clones, 80% to 90% of them singletons. In the case of this clone: The antigen is undetermined.

This sample comprised peripheral blood, obtained on day 0 of AZD1222 vaccination. The chain joins TRBV5-1 to TRBJ2-1; 8 bases are a match to TRBD1. This TCR was sampled from an adult in good health. The CDR3 region is CASSIIPPGQANNEQFF. CDR3 nucleotides: TGCGCCAGCAGCATCATTCCCCCGGGACAGGCCAACAATGAGCAGTTCTTC.